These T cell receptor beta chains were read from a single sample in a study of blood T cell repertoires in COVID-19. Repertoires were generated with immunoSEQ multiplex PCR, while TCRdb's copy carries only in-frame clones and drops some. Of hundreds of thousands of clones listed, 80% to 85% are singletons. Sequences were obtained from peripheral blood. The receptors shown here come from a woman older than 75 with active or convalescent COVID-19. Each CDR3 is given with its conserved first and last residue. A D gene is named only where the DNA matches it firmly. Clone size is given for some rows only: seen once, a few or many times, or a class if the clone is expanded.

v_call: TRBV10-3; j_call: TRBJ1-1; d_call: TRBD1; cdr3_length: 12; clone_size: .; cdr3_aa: CAISEDRDEAFF; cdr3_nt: TGTGCCATCAGTGAAGACAGGGATGAAGCTTTCTTT
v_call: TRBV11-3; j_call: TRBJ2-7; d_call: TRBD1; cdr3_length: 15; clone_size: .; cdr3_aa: CASSAGQGRTYEQYF; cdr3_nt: TGTGCCAGCAGCGCCGGACAGGGGAGGACCTACGAGCAGTACTTC
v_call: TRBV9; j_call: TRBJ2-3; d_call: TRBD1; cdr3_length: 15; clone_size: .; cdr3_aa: CASSVGNRGTDTQYF; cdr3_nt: TGTGCCAGCAGCGTAGGAAACAGGGGAACAGATACGCAGTATTTT
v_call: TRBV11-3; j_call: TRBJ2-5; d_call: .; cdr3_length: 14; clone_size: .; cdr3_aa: CASSRRQYQETQYF; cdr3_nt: TGTGCCAGCAGCCGTCGACAGTACCAAGAGACCCAGTACTTC
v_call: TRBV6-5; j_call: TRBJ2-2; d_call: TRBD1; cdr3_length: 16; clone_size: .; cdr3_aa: CASSYYRGRLTGELFF; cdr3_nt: TGTGCCAGCAGTTACTACAGGGGGCGTCTGACCGGGGAGCTGTTTTTT
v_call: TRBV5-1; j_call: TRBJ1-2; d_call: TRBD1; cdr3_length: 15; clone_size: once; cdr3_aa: CASSLAGGTDYGYTF; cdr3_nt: TGCGCCAGCAGCTTGGCAGGGGGCACAGACTATGGCTACACCTTC
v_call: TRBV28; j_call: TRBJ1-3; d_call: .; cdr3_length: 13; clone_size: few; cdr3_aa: CASSPPRGNTIYF; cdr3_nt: TGTGCCAGCAGCCCTCCTAGGGGAAACACCATATATTTT
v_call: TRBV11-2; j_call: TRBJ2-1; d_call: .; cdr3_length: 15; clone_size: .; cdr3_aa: CASSLGQVRRNEQFF; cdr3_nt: TGTGCCAGCAGCTTGGGCCAGGTGAGGAGGAATGAGCAGTTCTTC
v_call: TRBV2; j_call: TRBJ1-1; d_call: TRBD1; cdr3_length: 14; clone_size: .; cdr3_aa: CANRGQGASGEAFF; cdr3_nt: TGTGCCAACAGGGGACAGGGGGCAAGTGGTGAAGCTTTCTTT
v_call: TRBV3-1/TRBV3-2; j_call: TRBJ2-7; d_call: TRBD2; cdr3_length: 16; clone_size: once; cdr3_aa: CASSQISGGLSYEQYF; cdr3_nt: TGTGCCAGCAGCCAGATTAGCGGGGGGCTATCCTACGAGCAGTACTTC
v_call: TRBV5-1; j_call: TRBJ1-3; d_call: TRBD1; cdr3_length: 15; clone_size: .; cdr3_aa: CASSSDRTSGNTIYF; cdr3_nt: TGCGCCAGCAGTTCGGACAGGACCTCTGGAAACACCATATATTTT
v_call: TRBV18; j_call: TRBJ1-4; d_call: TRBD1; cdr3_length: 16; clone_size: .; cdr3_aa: CASSQDRGLANEKLFF; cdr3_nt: TGTGCCAGCTCACAAGACAGGGGTCTAGCTAATGAAAAACTGTTTTTT
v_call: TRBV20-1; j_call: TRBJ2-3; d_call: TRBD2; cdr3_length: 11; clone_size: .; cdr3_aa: CSVAGTDTQYF; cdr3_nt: TGCAGTGTAGCGGGGACAGATACGCAGTATTTT
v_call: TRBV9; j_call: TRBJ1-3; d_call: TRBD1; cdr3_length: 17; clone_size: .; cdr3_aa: CASSVRGTGFSGNTIYF; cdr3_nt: TGTGCCAGCAGCGTAAGGGGGACAGGCTTCTCTGGAAACACCATATATTTT
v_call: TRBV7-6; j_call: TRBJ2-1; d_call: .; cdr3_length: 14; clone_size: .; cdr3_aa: CASSLTAIYNEQFF; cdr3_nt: TGTGCCAGCAGCCTGACAGCGATCTACAATGAGCAGTTCTTC
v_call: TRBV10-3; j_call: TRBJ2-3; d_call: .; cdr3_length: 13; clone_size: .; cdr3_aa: CAINTGSTDTQYF; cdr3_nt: TGTGCCATCAACACAGGAAGCACAGATACGCAGTATTTT
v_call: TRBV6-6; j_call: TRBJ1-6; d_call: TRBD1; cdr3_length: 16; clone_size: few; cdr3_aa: CASSYEQGANNSPLHF; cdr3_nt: TGTGCCAGCAGTTACGAGCAGGGGGCTAATAATTCACCCCTCCACTTT
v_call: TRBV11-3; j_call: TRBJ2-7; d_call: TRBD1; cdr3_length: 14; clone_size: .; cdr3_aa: CASSPRTGFYEQYF; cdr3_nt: TGTGCCAGCAGCCCGCGGACAGGCTTTTACGAGCAGTACTTC
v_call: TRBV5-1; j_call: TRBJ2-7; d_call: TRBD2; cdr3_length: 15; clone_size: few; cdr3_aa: CASSRLAGEMNEQYF; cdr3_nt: TGCGCCAGCAGCCGACTAGCGGGAGAAATGAACGAGCAGTACTTC
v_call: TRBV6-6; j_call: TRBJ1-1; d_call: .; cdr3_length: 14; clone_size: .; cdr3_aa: CASSLDSLGTEAFF; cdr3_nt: TGTGCCAGCAGTCTGGACAGCTTGGGCACTGAAGCTTTCTTT
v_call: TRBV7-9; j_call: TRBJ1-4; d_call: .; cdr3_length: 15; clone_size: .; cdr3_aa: CASSLEAGRNEKLFF; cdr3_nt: TGTGCCAGCAGCTTAGAAGCGGGACGAAATGAAAAACTGTTTTTT
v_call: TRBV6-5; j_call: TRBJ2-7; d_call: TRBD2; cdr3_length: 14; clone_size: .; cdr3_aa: CASSYLAGGSEQYF; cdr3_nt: TGTGCCAGCAGTTATCTAGCGGGGGGGTCCGAGCAGTACTTC
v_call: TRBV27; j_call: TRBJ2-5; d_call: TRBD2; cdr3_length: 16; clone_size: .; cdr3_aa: CASRATSGGALETQYF; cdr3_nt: TGTGCCAGCAGGGCTACTAGCGGGGGGGCTCTTGAGACCCAGTACTTC
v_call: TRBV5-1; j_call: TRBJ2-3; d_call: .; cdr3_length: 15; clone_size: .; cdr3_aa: CASSLGGSLVDTQYF; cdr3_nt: TGCGCCAGCAGCTTAGGGGGAAGCCTCGTAGATACGCAGTATTTT
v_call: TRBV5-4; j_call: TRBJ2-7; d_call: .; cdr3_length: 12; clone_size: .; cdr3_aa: CASSFGNYEQYF; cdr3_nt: TGTGCCAGCAGCTTCGGGAACTACGAGCAGTACTTC
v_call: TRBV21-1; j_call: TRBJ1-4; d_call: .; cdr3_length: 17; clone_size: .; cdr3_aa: CASSKGGGIATNEKLFF; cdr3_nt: TGTGCCAGCAGCAAAGGTGGAGGTATTGCAACTAATGAAAAACTGTTTTTT
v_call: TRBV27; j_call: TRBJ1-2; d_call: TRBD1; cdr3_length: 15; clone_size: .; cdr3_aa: CASTSYEDRDYGYTF; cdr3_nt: TGTGCCAGCACCTCCTACGAGGACAGGGATTATGGCTACACCTTC
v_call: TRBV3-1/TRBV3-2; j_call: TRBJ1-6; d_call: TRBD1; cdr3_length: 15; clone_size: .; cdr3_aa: CASRSRDRGNSPLHF; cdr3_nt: TGTGCCAGCAGGTCTCGGGACAGGGGTAATTCACCCCTCCACTTT
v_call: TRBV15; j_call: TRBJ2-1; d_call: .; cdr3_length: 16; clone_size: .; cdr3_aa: CATSREGYRADNEQFF; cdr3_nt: TGTGCCACCAGCAGAGAAGGGTACAGGGCTGACAATGAGCAGTTCTTC
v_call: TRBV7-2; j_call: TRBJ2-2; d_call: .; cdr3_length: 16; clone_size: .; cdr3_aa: CASSPPRGSSTGELFF; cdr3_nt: TGTGCCAGCAGCCCCCCCCGGGGGAGCAGTACCGGGGAGCTGTTTTTT
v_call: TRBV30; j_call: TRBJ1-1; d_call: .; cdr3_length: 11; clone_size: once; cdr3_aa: CAWSGPREAFF; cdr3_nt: TGTGCCTGGAGTGGGCCTAGGGAGGCTTTCTTT
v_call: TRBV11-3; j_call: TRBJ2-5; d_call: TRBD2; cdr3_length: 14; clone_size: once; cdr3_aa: CASSPRTSQETQYF; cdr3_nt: TGTGCCAGCAGCCCCCGGACTAGCCAAGAGACCCAGTACTTC
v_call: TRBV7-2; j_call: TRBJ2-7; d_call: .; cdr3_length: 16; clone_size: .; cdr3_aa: CASSSRGTGVALKQYF; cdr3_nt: TGTGCCAGCAGCTCCCGGGGGACGGGGGTAGCTTTGAAGCAGTACTTC
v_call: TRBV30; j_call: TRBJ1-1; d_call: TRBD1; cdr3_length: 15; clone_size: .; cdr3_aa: CAWTRTGLSSTEAFF; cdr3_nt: TGTGCCTGGACCCGGACAGGGCTTTCGAGCACTGAAGCTTTCTTT
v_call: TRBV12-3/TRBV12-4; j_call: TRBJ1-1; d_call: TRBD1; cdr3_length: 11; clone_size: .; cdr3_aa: CASSPDRLAFF; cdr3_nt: TGTGCCAGCAGTCCGGACAGGTTAGCTTTCTTT
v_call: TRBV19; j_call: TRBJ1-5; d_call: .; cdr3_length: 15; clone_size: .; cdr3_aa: CASSMEGLGNQPQHF; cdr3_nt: TGTGCCAGTAGTATGGAGGGTTTAGGCAATCAGCCCCAGCATTTT
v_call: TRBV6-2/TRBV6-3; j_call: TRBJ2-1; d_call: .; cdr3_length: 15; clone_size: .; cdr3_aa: CASSYSFGLYNEQFF; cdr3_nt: TGTGCCAGCAGTTACTCGTTCGGGTTGTACAATGAGCAGTTCTTC
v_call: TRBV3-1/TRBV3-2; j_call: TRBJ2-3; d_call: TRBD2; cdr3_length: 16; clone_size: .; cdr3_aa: CASSLRTSGGADTQYF; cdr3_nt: TGTGCCAGCAGCCTCAGAACTAGCGGGGGGGCAGATACGCAGTATTTT
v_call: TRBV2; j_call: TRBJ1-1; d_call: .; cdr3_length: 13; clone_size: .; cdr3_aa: CASLTESNTEAFF; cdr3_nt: TGTGCCAGCCTAACGGAGTCGAACACTGAAGCTTTCTTT
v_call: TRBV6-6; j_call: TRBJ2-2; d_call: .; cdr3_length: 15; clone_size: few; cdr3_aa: CASSQIDSNTGELFF; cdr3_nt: TGTGCCAGCAGCCAGATAGACTCGAACACCGGGGAGCTGTTTTTT
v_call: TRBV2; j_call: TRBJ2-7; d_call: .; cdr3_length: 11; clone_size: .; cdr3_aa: CASNLYYEQYF; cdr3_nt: TGTGCCAGCAATTTATACTACGAGCAGTACTTC
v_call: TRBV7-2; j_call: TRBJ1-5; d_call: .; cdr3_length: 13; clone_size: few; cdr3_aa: CASSYGGYQPQHF; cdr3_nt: TGTGCCAGCAGCTATGGAGGGTATCAGCCTCAGCATTTT
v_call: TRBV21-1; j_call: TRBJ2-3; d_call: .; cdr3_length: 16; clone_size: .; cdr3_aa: CASSASGGEGPDTQYF; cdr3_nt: TGTGCCAGCAGCGCAAGCGGGGGGGAGGGACCAGATACGCAGTATTTT
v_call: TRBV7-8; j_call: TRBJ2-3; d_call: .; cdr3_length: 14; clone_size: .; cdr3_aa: CASSQNTESGTQYF; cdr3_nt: TGTGCCAGCAGCCAGAACACTGAGTCGGGTACGCAGTATTTT
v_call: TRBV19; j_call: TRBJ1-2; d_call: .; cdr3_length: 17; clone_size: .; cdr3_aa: CASSHIHLGGLSYGYTF; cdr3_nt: TGTGCCAGTAGTCACATCCATCTGGGGGGATTAAGCTATGGCTACACCTTC
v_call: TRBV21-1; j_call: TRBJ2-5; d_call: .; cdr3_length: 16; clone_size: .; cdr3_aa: CASSKVWQRAQETQYF; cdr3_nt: TGTGCCAGCAGCAAAGTATGGCAGCGGGCGCAAGAGACCCAGTACTTC
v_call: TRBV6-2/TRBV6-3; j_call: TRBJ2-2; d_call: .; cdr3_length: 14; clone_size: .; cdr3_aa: CASSTGDRTGELFF; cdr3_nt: TGTGCCAGCAGTACCGGGGATAGGACCGGGGAGCTGTTTTTT
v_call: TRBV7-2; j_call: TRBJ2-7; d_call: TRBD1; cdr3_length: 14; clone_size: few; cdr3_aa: CASSLVGGPYEQYF; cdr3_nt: TGTGCCAGCAGTCTCGTAGGGGGCCCCTACGAGCAGTACTTC
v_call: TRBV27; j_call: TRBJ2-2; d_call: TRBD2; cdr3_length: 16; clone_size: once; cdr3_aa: CASLGTSGRNTGELFF; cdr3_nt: TGTGCCAGCCTGGGGACTAGCGGGAGAAACACCGGGGAGCTGTTTTTT
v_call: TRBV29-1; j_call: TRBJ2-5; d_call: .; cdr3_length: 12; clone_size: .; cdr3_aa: CSVVLGGETQYF; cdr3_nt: TGCAGCGTGGTACTAGGAGGCGAGACCCAGTACTTC